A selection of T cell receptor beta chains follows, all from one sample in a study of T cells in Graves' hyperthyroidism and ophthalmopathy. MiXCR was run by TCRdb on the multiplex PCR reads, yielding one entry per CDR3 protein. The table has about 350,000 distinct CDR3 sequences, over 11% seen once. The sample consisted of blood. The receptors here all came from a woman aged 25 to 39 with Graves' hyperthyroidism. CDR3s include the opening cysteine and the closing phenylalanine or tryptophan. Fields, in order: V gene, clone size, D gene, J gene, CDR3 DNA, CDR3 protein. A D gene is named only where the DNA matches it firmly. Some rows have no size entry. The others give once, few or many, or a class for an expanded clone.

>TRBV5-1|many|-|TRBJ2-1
TGCGCCAGCAGCCCGCCAATGGGGAGGAACAATGAGCAGTTCTTC
CASSPPMGRNNEQFF
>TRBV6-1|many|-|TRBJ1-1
TGTGCCAGCACTACCAGGGTTCCGGGCACTGAAGCTTTCTTT
CASTTRVPGTEAFF
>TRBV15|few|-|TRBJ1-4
TGTGCCACCAGCTCGTTCGGGTACGAAAAACTGTTTTTT
CATSSFGYEKLFF
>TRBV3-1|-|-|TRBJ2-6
TGTGCCAGCAGCCAAGACGGATTTGGGACCAACGTCCTGACTTTC
CASSQDGFGTNVLTF
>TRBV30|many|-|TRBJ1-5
TGTGCCTGGAGTCCGACCGGCGGGGGAAATCAGCCCCAGCATTTT
CAWSPTGGGNQPQHF
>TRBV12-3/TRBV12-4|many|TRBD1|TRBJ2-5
TGTGCCAGCAGTTTTTTCGTGGGACAGCAAGAGACCCAGTACTTC
CASSFFVGQQETQYF
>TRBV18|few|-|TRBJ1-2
TGTGCCAGCTCACCGGGGTATCCAGACACGTCGAACTATGGCTACACCTTC
CASSPGYPDTSNYGYTF
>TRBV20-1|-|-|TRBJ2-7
TGCAGTGCTAGATCCCGTTACGAGCAGTACTTC
CSARSRYEQYF
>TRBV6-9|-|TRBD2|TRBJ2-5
TGTGCCAGCAGTTCCCAGACTAGCGGTGAGACCCAGTACTTC
CASSSQTSGETQYF
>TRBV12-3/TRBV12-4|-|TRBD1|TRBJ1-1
TGTGCCAGCAGCCGAAGGGACAGGGGGTCTGAAGCTTTCTTT
CASSRRDRGSEAFF
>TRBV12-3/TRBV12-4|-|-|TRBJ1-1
TGTGCCAGCAGGACGGCCTCCACTGAAGCTTTCTTT
CASRTASTEAFF
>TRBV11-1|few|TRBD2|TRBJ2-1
TGTGCCAGCAGCTTAATGTACCTAGGACTAGCGGGAATGGATGAGCAGTTCTTC
CASSLMYLGLAGMDEQFF
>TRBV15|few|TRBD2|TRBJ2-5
TGTGCCACCAGCAGAGACCCTTTGACTAGCGGGAGGGCCAGGGAGACCCAGTACTTC
CATSRDPLTSGRARETQYF
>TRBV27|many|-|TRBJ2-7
TGTGCCAGCGGTCTCGACCGGGACTTGTCCTACGAGCAGTACTTC
CASGLDRDLSYEQYF
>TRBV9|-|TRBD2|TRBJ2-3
TGTGCCAGCAGCGTAGGAACCAGGGGGATAGCGGGAGGCACAGATACGCAGTATTTT
CASSVGTRGIAGGTDTQYF
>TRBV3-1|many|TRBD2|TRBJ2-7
TGTGCCAGCAGCGCAGGACTAGGCCCCTACGAGCAGTACTTC
CASSAGLGPYEQYF
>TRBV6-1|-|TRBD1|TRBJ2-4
TGTGCCAGCAGTGAGGGACAGATACTAGCCAAAAACATTCAGTACTTC
CASSEGQILAKNIQYF
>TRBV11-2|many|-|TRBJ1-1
TGTGCCAGCAGCAGTACCGGGACGGCGAACACTGAAGCTTTCTTT
CASSSTGTANTEAFF
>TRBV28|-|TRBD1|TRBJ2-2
TGTGCCAGCAGTTTTTGGGACAGGGGGGACACCGGGGAGCTGTTTTTT
CASSFWDRGDTGELFF
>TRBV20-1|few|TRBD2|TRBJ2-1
TGCAGTGCTAGTAGCCAAGCGGGACTTGTCGTAAATGAGCAGTTCTTC
CSASSQAGLVVNEQFF
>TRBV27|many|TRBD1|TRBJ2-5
TGTGCCAGCAGTCCACCCTCCCTAGGGCAGGGGGCTGAGACCCAGTACTTC
CASSPPSLGQGAETQYF
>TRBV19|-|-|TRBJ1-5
TGTGCCAGTAGTAAAAAGGGAGCCCCGAGCAATCAGCCCCAGCATTTT
CASSKKGAPSNQPQHF
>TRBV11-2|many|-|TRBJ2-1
TGTGCCAGCAGCTTGAGCGGGCAGAGCTACAATGAGCAGTTCTTC
CASSLSGQSYNEQFF
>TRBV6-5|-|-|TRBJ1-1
TGTGCCAGCAGTTCCCCGACCGCGAACACTGAAGCTTTCTTT
CASSSPTANTEAFF
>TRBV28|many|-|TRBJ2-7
TGTGCCAGCAGTTCCATGAGGGGGACGGACTACGAGCAGTACTTC
CASSSMRGTDYEQYF
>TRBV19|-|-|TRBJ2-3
TGTGCCAGTAGTATCTTAGGCGGAGCCCCGGGTACGCAGTATTTT
CASSILGGAPGTQYF
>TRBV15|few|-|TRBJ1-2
TGTGCCACCAGCAGAGAGGGCGGGGGAGCGAGCTACACCTTC
CATSREGGGASYTF
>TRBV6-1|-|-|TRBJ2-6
TGTGCCAGCAACCGGTTCGGGTCCGCGGGCTCTGGGGCCAACGTCCTGACTTTC
CASNRFGSAGSGANVLTF
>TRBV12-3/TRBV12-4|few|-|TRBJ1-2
TGTGCCAGCAGTTTAGGGAGCTATGGCTACACCTTC
CASSLGSYGYTF
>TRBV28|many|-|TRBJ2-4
TGTGCCAGCAGTTTCCTAGCCAAAAACATTCAGTACTTC
CASSFLAKNIQYF
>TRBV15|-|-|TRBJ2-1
TGTGCCACCGGAGGGGGGGACAAGAATGAGCAGTTCTTC
CATGGGDKNEQFF
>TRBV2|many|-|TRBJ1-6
TGTGCCAGCAGTGGGGGGGGGGGCTCCTATAATTCACCCCTCCACTTT
CASSGGGGSYNSPLHF
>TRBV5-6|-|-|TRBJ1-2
TGTGCCAGCAGCTATGAGGAAGGCTACACCTTC
CASSYEEGYTF
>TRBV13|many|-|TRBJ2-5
TGTGCCAGCAGCTTATCCCAGGGAGAGACCCAGTACTTC
CASSLSQGETQYF
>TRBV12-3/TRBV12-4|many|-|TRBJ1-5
TGTGCCAGCAGTTTGTACGCTCAGCCCCAGCATTTT
CASSLYAQPQHF
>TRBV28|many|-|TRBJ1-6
TGTGCCAGCAGTTTACTTCAGGTGGATTCACCCCTCCACTTT
CASSLLQVDSPLHF
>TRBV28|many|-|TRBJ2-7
TGTGCCAGCAGTTTTGACGGGATTCTAGCCTACGAGCAGTACTTC
CASSFDGILAYEQYF
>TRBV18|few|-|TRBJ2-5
TGTGCCAGCTTAGAGGTGCGAAGAGAGACCCAGTACTTC
CASLEVRRETQYF
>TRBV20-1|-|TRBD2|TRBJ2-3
TGCAGTGCCAATGAACGGACTAGCGACCACACAGATACGCAGTATTTT
CSANERTSDHTDTQYF
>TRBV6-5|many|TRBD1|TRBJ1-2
TGTGCCAGCAGTTACTCTCCGACAGGGGAAGATGGCTACACCTTC
CASSYSPTGEDGYTF
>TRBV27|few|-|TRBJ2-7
TGTGCCAGCAGACCCACCAGGACCGCTTACTCCTACGAGCAGTACTTC
CASRPTRTAYSYEQYF
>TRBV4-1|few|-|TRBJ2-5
TGCGCCAGCAGCCAAGCAGGTCCTCAAGAGACCCAGTACTTC
CASSQAGPQETQYF
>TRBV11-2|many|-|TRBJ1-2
TGTGCCAGCAGCTTAGGCCGGGGGCTTATTGGCTACACCTTC
CASSLGRGLIGYTF
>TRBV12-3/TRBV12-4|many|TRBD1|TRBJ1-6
TGTGCCACCGCCCTAACAGGGGAAGGATCACCCCTCCACTTT
CATALTGEGSPLHF
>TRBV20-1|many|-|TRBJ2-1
TGCAGTGCTAGAGCGGGAAACTTAGCGAATGAGCAGTTCTTC
CSARAGNLANEQFF
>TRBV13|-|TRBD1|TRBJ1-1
TGTGCCAGCAGCTTAGGGGACAGGGTGAACACTGAAGCTTTCTTT
CASSLGDRVNTEAFF
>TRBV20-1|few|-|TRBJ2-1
TGCAGCCTCATTGGGAGCTCCTACAATGAGCAGTTCTTC
CSLIGSSYNEQFF
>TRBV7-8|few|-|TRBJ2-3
TGTGCCACGGGGCCTAGTAGGGCAGATACGCAGTATTTT
CATGPSRADTQYF
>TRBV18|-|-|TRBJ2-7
TGTGCCAGCTCAATAGGACCAGGATACGAGCAGTACTTC
CASSIGPGYEQYF
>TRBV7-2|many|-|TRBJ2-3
TGTGCCAGCAGCCCAGGGGGGGATACGCAGTATTTT
CASSPGGDTQYF
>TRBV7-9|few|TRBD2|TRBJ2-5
TGTGCCAGCAGCTCGGGACTAGCGGGAACAGAGACCCAGTACTTC
CASSSGLAGTETQYF
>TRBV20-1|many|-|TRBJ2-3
TGCAGTGCTACCCGGGACGGCACAGATACGCAGTATTTT
CSATRDGTDTQYF
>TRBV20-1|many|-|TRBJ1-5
TGCAGTGCTACGACCGGGGCCTCGAATCAGCCCCAGCATTTT
CSATTGASNQPQHF
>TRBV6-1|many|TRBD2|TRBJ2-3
TGTGCCAGCAGTGGAATTAGCGGGAGGGCCGAGGATACGCAGTATTTT
CASSGISGRAEDTQYF